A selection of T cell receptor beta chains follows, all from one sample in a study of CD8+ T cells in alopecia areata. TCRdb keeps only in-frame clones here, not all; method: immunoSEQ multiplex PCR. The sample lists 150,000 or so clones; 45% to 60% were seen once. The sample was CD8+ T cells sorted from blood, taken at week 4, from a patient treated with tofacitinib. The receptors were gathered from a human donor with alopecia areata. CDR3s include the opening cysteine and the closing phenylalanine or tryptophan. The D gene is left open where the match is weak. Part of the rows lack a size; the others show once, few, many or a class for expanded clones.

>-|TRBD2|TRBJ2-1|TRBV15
CATSPGGEAGEQFF
TGTGCCACCAGCCCGGGAGGCGAGGCGGGTGAGCAGTTCTTC
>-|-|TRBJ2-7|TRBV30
CAWSLRGPEQYF
TGTGCCTGGAGTCTTCGAGGGCCCGAGCAGTACTTC
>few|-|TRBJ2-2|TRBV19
CASSSGYPGELFF
TGTGCCAGTAGCTCAGGGTATCCCGGGGAGCTGTTTTTT
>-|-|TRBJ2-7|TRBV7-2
CASSPGAGAYEQYF
TGTGCCAGCAGCCCGGGGGCCGGGGCCTACGAGCAGTACTTC
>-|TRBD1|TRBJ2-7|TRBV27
CASSNPRQGIHEQYF
TGTGCCAGCAGTAATCCGAGACAGGGGATCCACGAGCAGTACTTC
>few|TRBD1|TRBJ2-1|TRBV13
CASSNRDRGMNEQFF
TGTGCCAGCAGCAACCGGGACAGGGGAATGAATGAGCAGTTCTTC
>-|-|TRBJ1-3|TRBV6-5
CASSDGNTIYF
TGTGCCAGCAGTGACGGAAACACCATATATTTT
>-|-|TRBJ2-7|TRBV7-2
CASSLYVRVDEQYF
TGTGCCAGCAGCTTATATGTCAGGGTGGACGAGCAGTACTTC
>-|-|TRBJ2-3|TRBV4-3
CASSQGPEAGATDTQYF
TGCGCCAGCAGCCAAGGCCCGGAGGCAGGGGCCACAGATACGCAGTATTTT
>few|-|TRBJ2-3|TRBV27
CASRPKSTDTQYF
TGTGCCAGCAGACCTAAGAGCACAGATACGCAGTATTTT
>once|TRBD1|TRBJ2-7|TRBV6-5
CASSHRQGLSYEQYF
TGTGCCAGCAGCCACCGACAGGGTCTCTCCTACGAGCAGTACTTC
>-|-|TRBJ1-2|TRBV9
CASSVGGDGYTF
TGTGCCAGCAGCGTAGGAGGGGATGGCTACACCTTC
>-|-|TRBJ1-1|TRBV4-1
CASSQVWGRRNTEAFF
TGCGCCAGCAGCCAAGTTTGGGGCAGGAGGAACACTGAAGCTTTCTTT
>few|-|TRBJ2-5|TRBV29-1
CSVELGETQYF
TGCAGCGTTGAATTGGGAGAGACCCAGTACTTC
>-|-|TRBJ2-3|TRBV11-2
CASSSTWPDTQYF
TGTGCCAGCAGCTCCACCTGGCCAGATACGCAGTATTTT
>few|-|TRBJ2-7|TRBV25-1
CASKGDRALAGGSYEQYF
TGTGCCAGCAAGGGGGACAGGGCGCTTGCGGGGGGCTCCTACGAGCAGTACTTC
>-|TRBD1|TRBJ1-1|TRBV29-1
CSAQGPMNTEAFF
TGCAGCGCACAGGGGCCGATGAACACTGAAGCTTTCTTT
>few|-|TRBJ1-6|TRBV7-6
CASSLQAPNSPLHF
TGTGCCAGCAGCTTACAGGCTCCGAATTCACCCCTCCACTTT
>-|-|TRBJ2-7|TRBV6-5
CASSYLARGISEQYF
TGTGCCAGCAGTTATCTCGCTCGGGGGATAAGCGAGCAGTACTTC
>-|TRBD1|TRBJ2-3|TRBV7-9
CASSLSTGGVADTQYF
TGTGCCAGCAGCTTATCGACAGGGGGCGTCGCAGATACGCAGTATTTT
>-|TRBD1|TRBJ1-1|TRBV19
CASSTSDRGDTEAFF
TGTGCCAGTAGTACCTCAGACAGGGGAGACACTGAAGCTTTCTTT
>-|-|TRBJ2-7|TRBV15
CATSTPGGSYEQYF
TGTGCCACCAGCACACCTGGCGGTTCCTACGAGCAGTACTTC
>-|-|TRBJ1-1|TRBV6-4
CASSVGQYPEAFF
TGTGCCAGCAGTGTCGGACAGTACCCTGAAGCTTTCTTT
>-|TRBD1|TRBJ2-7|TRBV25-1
CASSLTGAGDEQYF
TGTGCCAGCAGCCTGACAGGGGCTGGGGACGAGCAGTACTTC
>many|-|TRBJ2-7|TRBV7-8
CASRFEGAPPEQYF
TGTGCCAGTCGTTTTGAAGGGGCGCCACCGGAGCAGTACTTC
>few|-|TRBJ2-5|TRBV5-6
CASSLSLQETQYF
TGTGCCAGCAGCTTGTCCCTACAAGAGACCCAGTACTTC
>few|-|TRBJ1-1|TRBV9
CASSPRVQATEAFF
TGTGCCAGCAGCCCCCGGGTCCAGGCCACTGAAGCTTTCTTT
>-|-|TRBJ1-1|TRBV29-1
CSAYPGPTGTEAFF
TGCAGCGCTTACCCGGGACCCACGGGCACTGAAGCTTTCTTT
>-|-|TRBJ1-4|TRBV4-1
CASSQRLLGELFF
TGCGCCAGCAGCCAAAGGCTACTCGGGGAACTGTTTTTT
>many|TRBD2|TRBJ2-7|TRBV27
CATKRAGDTYEQYF
TGTGCCACAAAAAGGGCGGGGGATACCTACGAGCAGTACTTC
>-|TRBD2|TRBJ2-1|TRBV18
CASSPPGLAVNEQFF
TGTGCCAGCTCACCACCGGGACTAGCGGTTAATGAGCAGTTCTTC
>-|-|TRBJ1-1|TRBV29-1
CSVVGRMNTEAFF
TGCAGCGTTGTGGGACGGATGAACACTGAAGCTTTCTTT
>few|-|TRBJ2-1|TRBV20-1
CSVPIQNEQFF
TGCAGTGTGCCCATACAGAATGAGCAGTTCTTC
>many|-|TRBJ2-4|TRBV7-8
CASSSRQALAKNIQYF
TGTGCCAGCAGCTCCCGACAGGCGTTAGCCAAAAACATTCAGTACTTC
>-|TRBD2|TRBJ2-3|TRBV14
CASSQIAGLSDTQYF
TGTGCCAGCAGCCAAATAGCGGGTCTGTCAGATACGCAGTATTTT
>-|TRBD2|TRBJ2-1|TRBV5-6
CASSPAGAGGRNEQFF
TGTGCCAGCAGCCCGGCCGGAGCGGGGGGCCGCAATGAGCAGTTCTTC
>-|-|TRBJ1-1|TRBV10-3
CAIRVGREAFF
TGTGCCATCAGGGTAGGAAGAGAAGCTTTCTTT
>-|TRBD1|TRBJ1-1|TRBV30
CAWGRQGNTEAFF
TGTGCCTGGGGTCGACAGGGGAACACTGAAGCTTTCTTT
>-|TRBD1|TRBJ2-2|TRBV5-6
CASSLLGTGDTGELFF
TGTGCCAGCAGCTTGTTAGGGACAGGGGATACCGGGGAGCTGTTTTTT
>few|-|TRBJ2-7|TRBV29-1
CSVETRFYEQYF
TGCAGCGTTGAAACAAGATTTTACGAGCAGTACTTC
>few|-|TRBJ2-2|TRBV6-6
CASSTRVLNTGELFF
TGTGCCAGCAGTACCAGGGTCCTAAACACCGGGGAGCTGTTTTTT
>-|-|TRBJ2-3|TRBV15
CATSRGGSESTDTQYF
TGTGCCACCAGCAGGGGAGGTAGCGAGAGCACAGATACGCAGTATTTT
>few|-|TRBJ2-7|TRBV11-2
CASSLAPSYEQYF
TGTGCCAGCAGCTTAGCCCCCTCCTACGAGCAGTACTTC
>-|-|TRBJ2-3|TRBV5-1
CASSSSGVDTQYF
TGCGCCAGCAGCTCGTCAGGGGTGGATACGCAGTATTTT
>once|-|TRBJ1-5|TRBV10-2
CASSGGSYNQPQHF
TGCGCCAGCAGTGGGGGGTCCTACAATCAGCCCCAGCATTTT
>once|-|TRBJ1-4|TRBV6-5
CASSYSGSNEKLFF
TGTGCCAGCAGTTACTCGGGTTCTAATGAAAAACTGTTTTTT
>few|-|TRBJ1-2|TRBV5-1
CASSWGTSRESYGYTF
TGCGCCAGCAGCTGGGGGACCTCGAGGGAAAGCTATGGCTACACCTTC